This is a list of T cell receptor beta chains from one sample in a study of vaccination and CD4 T cells after COVID-19. The antigens of these receptors remain unknown. TCRdb processed the PCR reads anew with MiXCR; each CDR3 protein has one entry. Of almost 20,000 distinct CDR3 sequences listed, approximately 42% were seen once; the top ten hold approximately 26%. This specimen consisted of CD4+ T cells from blood, cultured in vitro, obtained before SARS-CoV-2 vaccination. The receptors come from a human donor who received a COVID-19 vaccine. Both conserved end residues are trimmed from each CDR3. The order of the fields is V gene, D gene, J gene, CDR3 protein. D genes are given only for firm matches.

v_gene: TRBV6-5; d_gene: NA; j_gene: TRBJ1-6; CDR3aa: ASSYSNSPLH
v_gene: TRBV5-6; d_gene: NA; j_gene: TRBJ2-7; CDR3aa: ASSLASYEQY
v_gene: TRBV19; d_gene: TRBD1; j_gene: TRBJ2-7; CDR3aa: ASGQAINHEQY
v_gene: TRBV25-1; d_gene: NA; j_gene: TRBJ2-2; CDR3aa: ASSEWPRGPGTGELF
v_gene: TRBV12-3/TRBV12-4; d_gene: NA; j_gene: TRBJ1-2; CDR3aa: ASSLRVGGYT
v_gene: TRBV19; d_gene: TRBD1; j_gene: TRBJ1-2; CDR3aa: ASRGVPGQVHYGYT
v_gene: TRBV5-1; d_gene: TRBD1; j_gene: TRBJ1-6; CDR3aa: ASSPSRGTNSPLH
v_gene: TRBV15; d_gene: NA; j_gene: TRBJ1-5; CDR3aa: ATSRDPARRNQPQH
v_gene: TRBV23-1; d_gene: NA; j_gene: TRBJ2-3; CDR3aa: ASSHPDTQRADTQY
v_gene: TRBV30; d_gene: NA; j_gene: TRBJ2-2; CDR3aa: AWRRELGELF
v_gene: TRBV7-9; d_gene: TRBD1; j_gene: TRBJ2-3; CDR3aa: ASRGQGVSNTQY
v_gene: TRBV6-1; d_gene: TRBD1; j_gene: TRBJ2-3; CDR3aa: ASRTGPGDTQY
v_gene: TRBV20-1; d_gene: TRBD1; j_gene: TRBJ1-2; CDR3aa: SARDGQGVTYGYT
v_gene: TRBV2; d_gene: NA; j_gene: TRBJ1-2; CDR3aa: ASSDARGIYGYT
v_gene: TRBV5-1; d_gene: NA; j_gene: TRBJ2-3; CDR3aa: ASRRGSTDTQY
v_gene: TRBV11-3; d_gene: NA; j_gene: TRBJ1-2; CDR3aa: ASSRGGSLNGYT
v_gene: TRBV27; d_gene: NA; j_gene: TRBJ1-4; CDR3aa: ASSPFGRIREKLF
v_gene: TRBV27; d_gene: NA; j_gene: TRBJ1-6; CDR3aa: ASRTSSFNSPLH
v_gene: TRBV4-2; d_gene: NA; j_gene: TRBJ2-7; CDR3aa: ASSQAGTPNHEQY
v_gene: TRBV20-1; d_gene: NA; j_gene: TRBJ1-3; CDR3aa: SAPSAGDSGNTIY
v_gene: TRBV6-4; d_gene: TRBD1; j_gene: TRBJ1-1; CDR3aa: ASSGTGGSEAF
v_gene: TRBV24-1; d_gene: TRBD1; j_gene: TRBJ2-7; CDR3aa: ATSDPRDRVYEQY
v_gene: TRBV5-1; d_gene: NA; j_gene: TRBJ2-7; CDR3aa: ASSSSGLPGEQY
v_gene: TRBV5-1; d_gene: TRBD1; j_gene: TRBJ1-1; CDR3aa: ASSLDRGRTEAF
v_gene: TRBV20-1; d_gene: TRBD2; j_gene: TRBJ2-1; CDR3aa: SGGLAALNEQF
v_gene: TRBV5-4; d_gene: NA; j_gene: TRBJ2-1; CDR3aa: ASSLYNEQF
v_gene: TRBV5-1; d_gene: NA; j_gene: TRBJ1-2; CDR3aa: ASSLGQAFGGYT
v_gene: TRBV5-1; d_gene: NA; j_gene: TRBJ1-1; CDR3aa: ASSLGPQGVKAF
v_gene: TRBV25-1; d_gene: NA; j_gene: TRBJ2-5; CDR3aa: ASSKLTGNARQETQY
v_gene: TRBV5-4; d_gene: TRBD2; j_gene: TRBJ2-7; CDR3aa: ASSPAGLAGGRYEQY
v_gene: TRBV21-1; d_gene: NA; j_gene: TRBJ1-5; CDR3aa: ASSKVGRGPDSNQPQH
v_gene: TRBV2; d_gene: NA; j_gene: TRBJ1-5; CDR3aa: ASSGSYQPQH
v_gene: TRBV20-1; d_gene: TRBD2; j_gene: TRBJ2-7; CDR3aa: SARDMLAGGPAYEQY
v_gene: TRBV7-2; d_gene: NA; j_gene: TRBJ2-2; CDR3aa: ASSHPKSGRSSSTGELF
v_gene: TRBV18; d_gene: TRBD1; j_gene: TRBJ2-5; CDR3aa: ASSPDLGQGGETQY
v_gene: TRBV19; d_gene: NA; j_gene: TRBJ1-1; CDR3aa: ASSIGLLNTEAF
v_gene: TRBV5-1; d_gene: TRBD1; j_gene: TRBJ2-1; CDR3aa: ASSPQGASWNEQF
v_gene: TRBV14; d_gene: NA; j_gene: TRBJ1-6; CDR3aa: ASSRAGLLLDSPLH
v_gene: TRBV2; d_gene: NA; j_gene: TRBJ1-2; CDR3aa: ASSERTDRLLYGYT
v_gene: TRBV30; d_gene: TRBD1; j_gene: TRBJ2-3; CDR3aa: ACDRGTADTQY
v_gene: TRBV24-1; d_gene: NA; j_gene: TRBJ1-1; CDR3aa: ATTDGGEGTEAF
v_gene: TRBV24-1; d_gene: NA; j_gene: TRBJ2-3; CDR3aa: ATSDLLFGGADTQY
v_gene: TRBV20-1; d_gene: NA; j_gene: TRBJ1-5; CDR3aa: SARRGPGQPQH
v_gene: TRBV6-1; d_gene: TRBD1; j_gene: TRBJ2-5; CDR3aa: ASSNRGTKKETQY
v_gene: TRBV27; d_gene: NA; j_gene: TRBJ2-1; CDR3aa: ASRAISWHEQF
v_gene: TRBV20-1; d_gene: TRBD2; j_gene: TRBJ2-3; CDR3aa: SARIAGLTDTQY
v_gene: TRBV25-1; d_gene: NA; j_gene: TRBJ1-6; CDR3aa: ASSEFIGDNSPLH
v_gene: TRBV11-3; d_gene: NA; j_gene: TRBJ2-7; CDR3aa: ASSLEPGPYEQY
v_gene: TRBV6-1; d_gene: NA; j_gene: TRBJ1-2; CDR3aa: ASSPPGGRHGYT